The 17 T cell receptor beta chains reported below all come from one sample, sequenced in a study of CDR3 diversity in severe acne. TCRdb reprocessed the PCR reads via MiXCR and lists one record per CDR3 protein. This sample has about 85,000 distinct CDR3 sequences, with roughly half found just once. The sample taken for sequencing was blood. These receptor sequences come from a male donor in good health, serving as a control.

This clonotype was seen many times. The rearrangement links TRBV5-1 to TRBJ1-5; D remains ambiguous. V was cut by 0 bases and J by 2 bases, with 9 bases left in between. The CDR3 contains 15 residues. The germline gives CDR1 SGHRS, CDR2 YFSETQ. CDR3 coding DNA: TGCGCCAGCAGCTTGGTTACCGGGGGCAATCAGCCCCAGCATTTT. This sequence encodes CASSLVTGGNQPQHF.

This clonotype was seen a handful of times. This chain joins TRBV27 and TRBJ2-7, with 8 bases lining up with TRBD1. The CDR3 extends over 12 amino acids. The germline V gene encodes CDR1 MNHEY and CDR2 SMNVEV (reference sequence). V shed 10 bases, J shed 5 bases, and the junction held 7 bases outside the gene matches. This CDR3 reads CATTDRDHEQYF. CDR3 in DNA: TGTGCCACCACGGACAGGGACCACGAGCAGTACTTC.

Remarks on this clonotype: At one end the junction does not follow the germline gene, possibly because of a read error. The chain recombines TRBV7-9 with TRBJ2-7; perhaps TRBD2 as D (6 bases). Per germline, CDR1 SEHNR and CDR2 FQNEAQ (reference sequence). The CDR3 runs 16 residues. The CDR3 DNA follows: TGCGCCAGCAGCAAGATTCCAACGGGGGTCGGATACGAGCAGTACTTC. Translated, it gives CASSKIPTGVGYEQYF.

This chain's CDR3 is CASSDSDSAAETQYF. The CDR3 coding sequence is TGTGCCAGCAGTGACTCTGATAGCGCGGCTGAGACCCAGTACTTC. This chain joins TRBV6-4 and TRBJ2-5; perhaps TRBD2 as D (5 bases). Germline V gene data show CDR1 as MRHNA and CDR2 as SNTAGT. The CDR3 runs 15 residues. Trimming removed 0 bases at V and 5 bases at J, with 13 bases between.

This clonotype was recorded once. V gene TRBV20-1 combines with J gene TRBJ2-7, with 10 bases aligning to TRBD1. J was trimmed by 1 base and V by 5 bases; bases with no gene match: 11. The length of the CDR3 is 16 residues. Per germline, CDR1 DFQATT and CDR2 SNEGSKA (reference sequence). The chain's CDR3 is CSAAISGTGDSYEQYF. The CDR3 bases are TGCAGTGCTGCCATCTCCGGGACAGGGGATTCCTACGAGCAGTACTTC.

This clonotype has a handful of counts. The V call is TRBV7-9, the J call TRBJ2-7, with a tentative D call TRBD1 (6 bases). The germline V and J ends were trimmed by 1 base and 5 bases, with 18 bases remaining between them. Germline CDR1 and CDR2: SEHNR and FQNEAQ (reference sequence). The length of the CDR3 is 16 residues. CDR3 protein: CASSLEVAGQGHEQYF. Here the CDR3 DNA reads TGTGCCAGCAGCTTAGAGGTGGCAGGTCAGGGGCACGAGCAGTACTTC.

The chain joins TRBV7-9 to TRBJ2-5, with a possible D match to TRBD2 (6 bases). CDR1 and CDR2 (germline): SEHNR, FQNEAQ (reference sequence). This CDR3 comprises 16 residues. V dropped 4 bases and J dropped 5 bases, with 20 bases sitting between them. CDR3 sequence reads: CASSSTGTRRGETQYF. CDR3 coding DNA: TGTGCCAGCAGCTCGACCGGGACTCGACGGGGGGAGACCCAGTACTTC.

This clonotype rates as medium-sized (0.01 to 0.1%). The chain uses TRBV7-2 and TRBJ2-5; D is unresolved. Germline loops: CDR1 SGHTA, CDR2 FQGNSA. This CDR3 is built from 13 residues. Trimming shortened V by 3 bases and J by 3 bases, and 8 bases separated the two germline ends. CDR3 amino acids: CASSLNGKETQYF. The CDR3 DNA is TGTGCCAGCAGCTTGAACGGCAAAGAGACCCAGTACTTC.

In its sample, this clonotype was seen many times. Written as DNA, the CDR3 is TGCGCCAGCAGCTTGACTAGCGGGGGAGTCGGCACCGGGGAGCTGTTTTTT. Translation gives CASSLTSGGVGTGELFF. The chain has TRBV5-1 and TRBJ2-2, with 11 nucleotides matching TRBD2. This CDR3 spans 17 amino acids. V was pared by 1 base and J by 4 bases, with 6 bases of the junction left unmatched. CDR1 SGHRS and CDR2 YFSETQ come from the germline V gene.

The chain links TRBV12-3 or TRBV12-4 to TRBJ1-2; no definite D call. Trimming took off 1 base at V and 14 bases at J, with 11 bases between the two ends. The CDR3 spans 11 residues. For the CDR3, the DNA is TGTGCCAGCAGTTTAGGGACCGAGGAAACCTTC. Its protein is CASSLGTEETF.

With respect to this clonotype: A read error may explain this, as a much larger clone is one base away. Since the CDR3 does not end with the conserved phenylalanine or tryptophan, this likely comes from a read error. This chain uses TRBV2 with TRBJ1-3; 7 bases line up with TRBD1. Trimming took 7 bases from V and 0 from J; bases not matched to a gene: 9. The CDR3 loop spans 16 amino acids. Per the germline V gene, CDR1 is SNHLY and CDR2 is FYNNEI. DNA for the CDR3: TGTGCCAGCAAAAGAGGGGGCCTTTACTCTGGAAACACCATATATTCT. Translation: CASKRGGLYSGNTIYS.

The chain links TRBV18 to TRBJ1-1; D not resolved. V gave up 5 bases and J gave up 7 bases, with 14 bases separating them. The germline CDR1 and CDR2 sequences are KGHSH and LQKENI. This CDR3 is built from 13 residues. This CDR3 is CASSGPPQHEAFF. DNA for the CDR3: TGTGCCAGCTCAGGGCCCCCGCAGCATGAAGCTTTCTTT.

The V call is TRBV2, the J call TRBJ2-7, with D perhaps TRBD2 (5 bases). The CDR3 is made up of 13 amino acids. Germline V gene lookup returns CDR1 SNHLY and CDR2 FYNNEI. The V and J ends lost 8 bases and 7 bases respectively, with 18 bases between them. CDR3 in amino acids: CASAGPSNREQYF. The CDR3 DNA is TGTGCCAGCGCGGGCCCCTCCAACCGGGAGCAGTACTTC.

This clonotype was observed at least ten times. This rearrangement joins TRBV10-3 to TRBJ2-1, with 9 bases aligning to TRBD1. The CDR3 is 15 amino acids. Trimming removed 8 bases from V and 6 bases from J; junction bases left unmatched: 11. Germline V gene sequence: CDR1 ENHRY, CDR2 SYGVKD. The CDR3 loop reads CAIRTSGTGTNEQFF. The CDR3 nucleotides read TGTGCCATCCGAACCTCCGGGACAGGGACCAATGAGCAGTTCTTC.

In DNA, the CDR3 is TGCAGTGCCCCTACCGCGGGAGCGGGAGGGGGTTTACCCCAAGAGACCCAGTACTTC. Encoded protein: CSAPTAGAGGGLPQETQYF. The chain links TRBV20-1 to TRBJ2-5; TRBD2 matches 10 bases. The CDR3 is 19 amino acids. CDR1 is DFQATT, CDR2 SNEGSKA, per germline (reference sequence). Germline trimming cut 6 bases from V and 1 base from J; bases unmatched to any gene: 20.

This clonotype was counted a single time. The CDR3: CASSLMGKLFF. The CDR3 DNA is TGTGCCAGCAGTTTAATGGGAAAACTGTTTTTT. This chain joins TRBV12-3 or TRBV12-4 and TRBJ1-4; D is undetermined. The CDR3 spans 11 residues. V was shortened by 2 bases and J by 10 bases, with 5 bases between the two germline ends.

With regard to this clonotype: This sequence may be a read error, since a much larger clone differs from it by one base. The CDR3 DNA is TGCGCCAGCAGAGCCGGGACGATCTCCGGGACCCAGTACTTC. Protein product: CASRAGTISGTQYF. This chain links TRBV5-1 with TRBJ2-5; possibly TRBD1 or TRBD2 for D (5 bases each). The CDR3 runs 14 residues. Germline-derived CDR1 and CDR2 are SGHRS and YFSETQ. Trimming cost V 5 bases and J 7 bases, with 18 bases left between them.